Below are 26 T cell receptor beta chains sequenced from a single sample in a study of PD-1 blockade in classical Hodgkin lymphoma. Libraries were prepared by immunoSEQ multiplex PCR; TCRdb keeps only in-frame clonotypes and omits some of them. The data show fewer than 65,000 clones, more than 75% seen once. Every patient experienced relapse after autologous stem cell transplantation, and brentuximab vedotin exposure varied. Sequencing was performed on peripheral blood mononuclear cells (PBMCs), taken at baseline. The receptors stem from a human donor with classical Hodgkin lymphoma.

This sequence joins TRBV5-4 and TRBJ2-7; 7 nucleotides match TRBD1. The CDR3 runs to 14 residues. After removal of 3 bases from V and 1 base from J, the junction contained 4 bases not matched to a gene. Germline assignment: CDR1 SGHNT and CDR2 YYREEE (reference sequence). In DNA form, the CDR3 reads TGTGCCAGCAGCTGGGGACAGTCTTCCTACGAGCAGTACTTC. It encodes CASSWGQSSYEQYF.

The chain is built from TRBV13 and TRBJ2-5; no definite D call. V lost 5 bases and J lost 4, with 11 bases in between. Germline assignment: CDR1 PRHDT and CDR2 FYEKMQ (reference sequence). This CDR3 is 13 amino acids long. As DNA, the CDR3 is TGTGCCAGCAGCGCGCGACTGGCAGAGACCCAGTACTTC. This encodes CASSARLAETQYF.

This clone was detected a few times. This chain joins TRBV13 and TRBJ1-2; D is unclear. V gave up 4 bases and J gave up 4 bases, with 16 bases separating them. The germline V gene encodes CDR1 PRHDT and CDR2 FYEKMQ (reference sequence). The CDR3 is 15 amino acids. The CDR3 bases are TGTGCCAGCAGCTCCAGCATCCTATCAAGCTATGGCTACACCTTC. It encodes CASSSSILSSYGYTF. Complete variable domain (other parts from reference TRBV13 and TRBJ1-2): AAGVIQSPRHLIKEKRETATLKCYPIPRHDTVYWYQQGPGQDPQFLISFYEKMQSDKGSIPDRFSAQQFSDYHSELNMSSLELGDSALYFCASSSSILSSYGYTFGSGTRLTVV.

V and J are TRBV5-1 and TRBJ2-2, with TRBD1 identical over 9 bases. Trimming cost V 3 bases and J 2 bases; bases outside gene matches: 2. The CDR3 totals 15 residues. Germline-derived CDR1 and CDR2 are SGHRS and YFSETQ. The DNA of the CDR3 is TGCGCCAGCAGCTCGGGACAGGGCAACACCGGGGAGCTGTTTTTT. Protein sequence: CASSSGQGNTGELFF.

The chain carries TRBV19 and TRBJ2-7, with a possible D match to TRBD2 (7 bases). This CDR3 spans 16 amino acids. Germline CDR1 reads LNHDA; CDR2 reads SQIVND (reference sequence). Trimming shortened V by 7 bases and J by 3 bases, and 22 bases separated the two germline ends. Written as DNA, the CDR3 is TGTGCCAGTAAAGGGGGGGTTCTAGGACCTTTCTACGAGCAGTACTTC. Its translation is CASKGGVLGPFYEQYF.

CDR3 region: CASQWTVGTGELFF. CDR3 DNA sequence: TGTGCCAGTCAGTGGACAGTTGGAACCGGGGAGCTGTTTTTT. The V gene is TRBV2, the J gene TRBJ2-2; the D gene is possibly TRBD1 (6 bases). CDR3 length equals 14 residues. V was pared by 9 bases and J by 5 bases, with 16 bases between. CDR1 is SNHLY and CDR2 is FYNNEI in the germline V gene.

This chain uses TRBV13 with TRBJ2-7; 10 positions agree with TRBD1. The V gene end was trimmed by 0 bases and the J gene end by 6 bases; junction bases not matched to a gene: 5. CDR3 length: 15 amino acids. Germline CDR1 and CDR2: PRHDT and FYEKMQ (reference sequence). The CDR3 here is CASSLGGTGEVEQYF. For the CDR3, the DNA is TGTGCCAGCAGCTTAGGCGGGACAGGGGAGGTCGAGCAGTACTTC. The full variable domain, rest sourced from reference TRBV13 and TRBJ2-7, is AAGVIQSPRHLIKEKRETATLKCYPIPRHDTVYWYQQGPGQDPQFLISFYEKMQSDKGSIPDRFSAQQFSDYHSELNMSSLELGDSALYFCASSLGGTGEVEQYFGPGTRLTVT.

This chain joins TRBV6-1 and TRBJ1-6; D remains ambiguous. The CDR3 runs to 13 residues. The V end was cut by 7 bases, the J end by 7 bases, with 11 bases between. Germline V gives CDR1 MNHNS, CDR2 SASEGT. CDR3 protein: CASKETLNSPLHF. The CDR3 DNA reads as TGTGCCAGCAAGGAGACACTCAATTCACCCCTCCACTTT.

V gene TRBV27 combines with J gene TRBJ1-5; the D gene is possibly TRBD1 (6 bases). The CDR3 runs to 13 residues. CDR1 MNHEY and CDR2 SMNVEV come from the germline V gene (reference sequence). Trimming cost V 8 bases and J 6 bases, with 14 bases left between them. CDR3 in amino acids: CASGWGLRQPQHF. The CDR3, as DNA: TGTGCCAGCGGATGGGGGCTTCGTCAGCCCCAGCATTTT.

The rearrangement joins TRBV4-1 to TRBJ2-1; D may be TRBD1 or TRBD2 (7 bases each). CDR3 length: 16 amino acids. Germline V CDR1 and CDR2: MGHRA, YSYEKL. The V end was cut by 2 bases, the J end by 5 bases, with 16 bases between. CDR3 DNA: TGCGCCAGCAGCCAACCCGCAGGGGGGGTTGACAATGAGCAGTTCTTC. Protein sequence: CASSQPAGGVDNEQFF.

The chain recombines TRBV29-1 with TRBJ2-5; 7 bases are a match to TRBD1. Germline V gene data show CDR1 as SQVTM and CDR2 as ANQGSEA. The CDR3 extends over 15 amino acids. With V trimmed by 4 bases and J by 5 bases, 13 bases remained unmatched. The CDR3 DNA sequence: TGCAGCGTTGGCCAAACGGGACAGCCTCTGGAGACCCAGTACTTC. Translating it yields CSVGQTGQPLETQYF.

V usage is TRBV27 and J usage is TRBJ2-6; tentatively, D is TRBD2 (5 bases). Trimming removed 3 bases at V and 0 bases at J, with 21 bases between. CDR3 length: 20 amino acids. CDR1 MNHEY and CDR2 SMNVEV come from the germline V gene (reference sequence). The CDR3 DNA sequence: TGTGCCAGCAGTTTTAATTTAGGTTCGCGGGCTAACTCTGGGGCCAACGTCCTGACTTTC. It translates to CASSFNLGSRANSGANVLTF.

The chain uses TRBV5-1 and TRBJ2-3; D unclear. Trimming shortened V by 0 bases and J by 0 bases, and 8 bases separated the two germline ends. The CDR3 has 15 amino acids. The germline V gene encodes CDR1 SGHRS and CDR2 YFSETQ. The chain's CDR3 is CASSLDGTSTDTQYF. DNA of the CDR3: TGCGCCAGCAGCTTGGACGGTACTAGCACAGATACGCAGTATTTT.

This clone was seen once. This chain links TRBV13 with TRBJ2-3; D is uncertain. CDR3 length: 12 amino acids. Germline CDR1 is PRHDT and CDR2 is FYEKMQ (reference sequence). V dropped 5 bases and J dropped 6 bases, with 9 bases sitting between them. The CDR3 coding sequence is TGTGCCAGCAGCCCCCTCGCGGATACGCAGTATTTT. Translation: CASSPLADTQYF.

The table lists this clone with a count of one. This CDR3 reads CASSLDRAPNQPQHF. The CDR3 DNA sequence: TGTGCCAGCAGCTTGGACAGAGCCCCGAATCAGCCCCAGCATTTT. V gene TRBV5-8 combines with J gene TRBJ1-5; D uncertain. Germline V gene sequence: CDR1 SGHTS, CDR2 YDEGEE. The CDR3 is 15 residues long. Trimming pared 0 bases from V and 4 bases from J, leaving 11 bases between.

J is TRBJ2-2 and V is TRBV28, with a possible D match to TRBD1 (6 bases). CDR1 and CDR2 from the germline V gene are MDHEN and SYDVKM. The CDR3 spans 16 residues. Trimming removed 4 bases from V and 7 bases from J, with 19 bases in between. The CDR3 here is CASSSTGMLRLGELFF. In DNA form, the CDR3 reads TGTGCCAGCAGTTCGACAGGAATGCTTCGACTCGGGGAGCTGTTTTTT.

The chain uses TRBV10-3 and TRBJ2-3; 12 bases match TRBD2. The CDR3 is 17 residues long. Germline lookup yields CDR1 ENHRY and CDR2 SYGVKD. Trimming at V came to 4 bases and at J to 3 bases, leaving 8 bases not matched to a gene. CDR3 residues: CAISVNDGTSGTDTQYF. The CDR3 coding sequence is TGTGCCATCAGTGTAAACGACGGGACTAGCGGGACAGATACGCAGTATTTT.

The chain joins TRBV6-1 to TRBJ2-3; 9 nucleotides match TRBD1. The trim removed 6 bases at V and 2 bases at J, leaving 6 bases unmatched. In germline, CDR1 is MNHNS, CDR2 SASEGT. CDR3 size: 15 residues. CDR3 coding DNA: TGTGCCAGCAGGGGACAGGGCTCCCCCACAGATACGCAGTATTTT. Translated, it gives CASRGQGSPTDTQYF.

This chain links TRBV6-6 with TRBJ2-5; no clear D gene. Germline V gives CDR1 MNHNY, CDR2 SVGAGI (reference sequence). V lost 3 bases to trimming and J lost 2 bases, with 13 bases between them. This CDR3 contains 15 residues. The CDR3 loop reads CASSYSGGTQETQYF. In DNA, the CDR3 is TGTGCCAGCAGTTATTCAGGTGGCACACAAGAGACCCAGTACTTC.

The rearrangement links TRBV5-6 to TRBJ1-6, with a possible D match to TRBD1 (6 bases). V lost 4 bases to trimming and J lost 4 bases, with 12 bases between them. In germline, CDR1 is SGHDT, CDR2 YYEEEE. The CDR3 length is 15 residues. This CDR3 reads CASSHIDRYNSPLHF. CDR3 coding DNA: TGTGCCAGCAGCCATATCGACAGGTATAATTCACCCCTCCACTTT.

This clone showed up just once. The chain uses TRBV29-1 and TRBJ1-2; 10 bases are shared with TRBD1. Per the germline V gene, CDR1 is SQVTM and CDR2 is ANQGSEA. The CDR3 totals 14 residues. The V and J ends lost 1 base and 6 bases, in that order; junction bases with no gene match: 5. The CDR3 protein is CSVEVTGTGDGYTF. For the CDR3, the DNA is TGCAGCGTTGAAGTTACCGGGACAGGGGATGGCTACACCTTC.

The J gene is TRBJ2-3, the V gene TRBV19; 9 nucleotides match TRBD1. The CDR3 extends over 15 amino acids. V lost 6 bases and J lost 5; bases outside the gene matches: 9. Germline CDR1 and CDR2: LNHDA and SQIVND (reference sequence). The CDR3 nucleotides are TGTGCCAGTAGCATAAACAGGGGGCAGCGAGATACGCAGTATTTT. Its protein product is CASSINRGQRDTQYF.

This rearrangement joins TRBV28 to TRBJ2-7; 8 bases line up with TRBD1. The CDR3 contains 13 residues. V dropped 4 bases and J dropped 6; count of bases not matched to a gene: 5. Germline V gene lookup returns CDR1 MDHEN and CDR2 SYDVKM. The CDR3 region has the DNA TGTGCCAGCAGTTCGGACAGGGTAGGCGAGCAGTACTTC. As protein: CASSSDRVGEQYF.

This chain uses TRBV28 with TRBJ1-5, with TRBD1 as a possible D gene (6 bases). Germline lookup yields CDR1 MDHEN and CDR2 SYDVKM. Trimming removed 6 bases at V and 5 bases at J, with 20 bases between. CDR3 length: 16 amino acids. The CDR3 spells CASSYPGVGGYQPQHF. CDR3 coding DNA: TGTGCCAGCAGCTACCCAGGAGTAGGGGGGTATCAGCCCCAGCATTTT.

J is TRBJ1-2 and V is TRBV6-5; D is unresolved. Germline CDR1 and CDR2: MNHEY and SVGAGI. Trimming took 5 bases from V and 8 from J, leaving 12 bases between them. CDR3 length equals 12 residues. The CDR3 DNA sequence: TGTGCCAGCAGTGAAGGTAGCTACGGCTACACCTTC. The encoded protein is CASSEGSYGYTF.

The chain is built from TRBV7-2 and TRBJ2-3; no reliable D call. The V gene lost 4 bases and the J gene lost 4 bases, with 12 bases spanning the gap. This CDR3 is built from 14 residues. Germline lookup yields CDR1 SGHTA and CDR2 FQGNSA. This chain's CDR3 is CASSSPPVSDTQYF. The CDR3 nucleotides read TGTGCCAGCAGCTCGCCCCCCGTTTCAGATACGCAGTATTTT.